A selection of T cell receptor beta chains follows, all from one sample in a study of Graves' ophthalmopathy and Graves' hyperthyroidism. One entry per CDR3 protein results from TCRdb running MiXCR on the multiplex PCR reads. Of about 660,000 distinct CDR3 sequences listed, more than 40% were seen once; the top ten hold 3.3%. The sample taken for sequencing was peripheral blood. The origin of the receptors is an adult man with Graves' ophthalmopathy. The CDR3 runs from the conserved cysteine through the conserved F or W. The order of the fields is J gene, V gene, clone size, D gene, CDR3 protein, CDR3 DNA. A D gene is named only where the DNA matches it firmly. Only some rows state a clone size, as once, few, many or a class for expanded clones.

>TRBJ2-7|TRBV10-3|many|TRBD1
CAISDRDSSYEQYF
TGTGCCATCAGTGACCGGGACAGCTCCTACGAGCAGTACTTC
>TRBJ1-1|TRBV2|few|NA
CASSYSLSPLNTEAFF
TGTGCCAGCAGTTACTCCCTTTCGCCGTTGAACACTGAAGCTTTCTTT
>TRBJ1-5|TRBV7-9|many|NA
CASSFGDGSHSNQPQHF
TGTGCCAGCAGCTTCGGGGACGGAAGCCATAGCAATCAGCCCCAGCATTTT
>TRBJ1-6|TRBV5-4|NA|NA
CASSQEGLATYYNSPLHF
TGCGCCAGCAGCCAAGAAGGTCTGGCGACGTACTATAATTCACCCCTCCACTTT
>TRBJ1-5|TRBV10-2|many|NA
CASSVRRTGAGYQPQHF
TGCGCCAGCAGTGTTCGCAGAACCGGGGCCGGGTATCAGCCCCAGCATTTT
>TRBJ1-1|TRBV11-1|NA|NA
CASSLGGTAEAFF
TGTGCCAGCAGCCTGGGGGGAACAGCTGAAGCTTTCTTT
>TRBJ2-7|TRBV3-1|few|NA
CASSRQGVSYEQYF
TGTGCCAGCAGCCGTCAGGGAGTCTCCTACGAGCAGTACTTC
>TRBJ2-5|TRBV20-1|NA|TRBD1
CSAGTGAQETQYF
TGCAGTGCTGGGACAGGGGCCCAAGAGACCCAGTACTTC
>TRBJ2-6|TRBV5-6|many|NA
CASSLGRRRTSGANVLTF
TGTGCCAGCAGCTTGGGCAGGCGCCGTACCTCTGGGGCCAACGTCCTGACTTTC
>TRBJ1-2|TRBV6-1|NA|NA
CASSGGASANYGYTF
TGTGCCAGCAGTGGTGGGGCGTCGGCTAACTATGGCTACACCTTC
>TRBJ1-5|TRBV14|NA|NA
CASSQGSGGQPQHF
TGTGCCAGCAGCCAAGGCTCCGGGGGCCAGCCCCAGCATTTT
>TRBJ1-5|TRBV19|many|NA
CASNLGNQPQHF
TGTGCCAGTAATTTGGGCAATCAGCCCCAGCATTTT
>TRBJ2-5|TRBV12-3/TRBV12-4|few|NA
CASSPRGGGGQETQYF
TGTGCCAGCTCACCCCGCGGAGGAGGTGGCCAAGAGACCCAGTACTTC
>TRBJ2-7|TRBV4-2|many|TRBD2
CASSLAGLAVPYEQYF
TGTGCCAGCAGCCTCGCCGGACTAGCGGTTCCCTACGAGCAGTACTTC
>TRBJ1-1|TRBV19|many|NA
CASKVGTEAFF
TGTGCCAGCAAAGTGGGCACTGAAGCTTTCTTT
>TRBJ1-2|TRBV25-1|many|NA
CASRGTEGYTF
TGTGCCAGCAGGGGGACGGAAGGCTACACCTTC
>TRBJ2-7|TRBV10-3|many|TRBD1
CAISESGQVSHEQYF
TGTGCCATCAGTGAGTCTGGACAGGTCTCCCACGAGCAGTACTTC
>TRBJ1-2|TRBV4-1|few|NA
CASSQASSLDGYTF
TGCGCCAGCAGCCAAGCGAGTTCCCTGGACGGCTACACCTTC
>TRBJ2-7|TRBV30|few|TRBD1
CAWSGTGVSEQYF
TGTGCCTGGAGTGGTACAGGGGTGTCCGAGCAGTACTTC
>TRBJ2-2|TRBV29-1|many|TRBD1
CSVVPGQGAGELFF
TGCAGCGTTGTACCGGGACAGGGGGCCGGGGAGCTGTTTTTT
>TRBJ2-2|TRBV20-1|few|NA
CSAKSEPYTGELFF
TGCAGTGCTAAATCGGAACCATACACCGGGGAGCTGTTTTTT
>TRBJ2-7|TRBV7-2|few|NA
CASSQGRGAGSYEQYF
TGCGCCAGCAGCCAAGGGAGGGGGGCGGGGTCCTACGAGCAGTACTTC
>TRBJ2-7|TRBV2|NA|NA
CASQPSPGYEQYF
TGTGCCAGCCAACCCTCTCCAGGGTACGAGCAGTACTTC
>TRBJ2-2|TRBV7-7|few|NA
CASSRGRANTGELFF
TGTGCCAGCAGTCGGGGAAGGGCAAACACCGGGGAGCTGTTTTTT
>TRBJ2-5|TRBV6-6|many|TRBD2
CASSIAGAPATQYF
TGTGCCAGCAGTATAGCGGGAGCCCCAGCGACCCAGTACTTC
>TRBJ2-6|TRBV12-3/TRBV12-4|few|TRBD1
CASSPPGQGSGANVLTF
TGTGCCAGCAGCCCTCCGGGACAGGGGTCTGGGGCCAACGTCCTGACTTTC
>TRBJ1-5|TRBV7-9|NA|NA
CASSSDSYEHF
TGTGCCAGCAGCTCGGACTCCTACGAGCATTTT
>TRBJ1-5|TRBV7-8|NA|NA
CASSPQYLVPNQPQHF
TGTGCCAGCAGCCCCCAGTATCTGGTTCCGAATCAGCCCCAGCATTTT
>TRBJ1-3|TRBV9|NA|NA
CASSVCRGSTIYF
TGTGCCAGCAGCGTATGCAGGGGAAGCACCATATATTTT
>TRBJ2-7|TRBV9|few|TRBD1
CASSTGTAFSYEQYF
TGTGCCAGTAGTACCGGGACAGCTTTCTCCTACGAGCAGTACTTC
>TRBJ2-5|TRBV7-2|many|NA
CASTAAGGQETQYF
TGTGCCAGCACAGCCGCCGGGGGCCAAGAGACCCAGTACTTC
>TRBJ2-5|TRBV7-2|NA|NA
CASSFLGSSETQYF
TGTGCCAGCAGCTTTTTAGGCAGCTCGGAGACCCAGTACTTC
>TRBJ2-6|TRBV5-1|NA|NA
CASSLGQGGGANVLTF
TGCGCCAGCAGCTTGGGGCAGGGCGGTGGGGCCAACGTCCTGACTTTC
>TRBJ1-2|TRBV2|NA|TRBD1
CAISDAGGGGYTF
TGTGCCATCAGTGACGCAGGGGGAGGTGGCTACACCTTC
>TRBJ1-2|TRBV25-1|NA|NA
CASVPLLGPYGYTF
TGTGCCAGCGTCCCCTTGTTGGGGCCGTATGGCTACACCTTC
>TRBJ1-2|TRBV2|once|NA
CASKASGGRERGYTF
TGTGCCAGCAAAGCCTCTGGGGGGAGGGAGCGCGGCTACACCTTC
>TRBJ1-1|TRBV12-3/TRBV12-4|few|NA
CASSYGSRGTEAFF
TGTGCCAGCAGTTACGGGTCGAGGGGCACTGAAGCTTTCTTT
>TRBJ2-1|TRBV24-1|few|TRBD2
CATSDFVGAGAGYNEQFF
TGTGCCACCAGTGATTTCGTCGGGGCGGGAGCAGGGTACAATGAGCAGTTCTTC
>TRBJ2-7|TRBV9|many|NA
CASSGGLSYEQYF
TGTGCCAGCAGCGGGGGGCTCTCCTACGAGCAGTACTTC
>TRBJ1-3|TRBV4-3|NA|NA
CASSQSQGPGNTIYF
TGCGCCAGCAGCCAATCACAGGGACCTGGAAACACCATATATTTT
>TRBJ1-2|TRBV3-1|many|TRBD1
CASSRGGQGGGYTF
TGTGCCAGCAGCCGAGGGGGACAGGGAGGCGGCTACACCTTC
>TRBJ1-4|TRBV11-2|many|NA
CASSLGVDEKLFF
TGTGCCAGCAGCTTGGGGGTAGACGAAAAACTGTTTTTT
>TRBJ2-7|TRBV7-9|many|NA
CASSLNDEQYF
TGTGCCAGCAGCTTGAACGACGAGCAGTACTTC
>TRBJ1-5|TRBV5-1|NA|TRBD1
CASSTGTGSTNQPQHF
TGCGCCAGCAGCACGGGGACAGGGTCGACCAATCAGCCCCAGCATTTT
>TRBJ1-5|TRBV29-1|NA|NA
CSVREADQPQHF
TGCAGCGTTCGGGAGGCGGATCAGCCCCAGCATTTT
>TRBJ1-5|TRBV19|NA|NA
CASSIGGAYSNQPQHF
TGTGCCAGTAGTATCGGGGGAGCCTATAGCAATCAGCCCCAGCATTTT
>TRBJ2-7|TRBV10-3|once|TRBD1
CASSDRGVFYEQYF
TGTGCCAGCAGTGACAGGGGGGTATTCTACGAGCAGTACTTC
>TRBJ2-7|TRBV20-1|NA|TRBD2
CSAPSAGEGEQYF
TGCAGTGCTCCCAGTGCGGGAGAGGGCGAGCAGTACTTC
>TRBJ1-1|TRBV27|NA|NA
CASSQGRILRTEAFF
TGTGCCAGCAGCCAAGGACGGATACTCCGCACTGAAGCTTTCTTT
>TRBJ2-5|TRBV27|NA|NA
CASSPQTGRQTQYF
TGTGCCAGCAGTCCGCAGACAGGGAGGCAGACCCAGTACTTC
>TRBJ2-5|TRBV2|NA|NA
CASSKTQHF
TGTGCCAGCAGTAAGACCCAGCACTTC
>TRBJ1-2|TRBV20-1|NA|TRBD1
CSARPTGAGNYGYTF
TGCAGTGCTAGACCTACAGGGGCCGGGAATTATGGCTACACCTTC
>TRBJ1-1|TRBV19|NA|NA
CAWSLGNTEAFF
TGTGCCTGGAGTCTTGGGAACACTGAAGCTTTCTTT